Following are 4 T cell receptor beta chains from one sample sequenced in a study of tumor-infiltrating lymphocytes in primary liver carcinoma. Co-extraction yielded RNA and DNA from around 20-30 mg of unsorted bulk tissue. From approximately 490 ng total RNA, TCR beta cDNA was generated with a primer in the constant region. Library construction for TCR beta comprised three nested multiplex PCR rounds performed with slightly modified ARM-PCR. The first two PCR rounds used TRBV1-TRBV30 primers with a Cbeta primer, 9 to 10 cycles each. TCRdb re-analysed the multiplex PCR reads in MiXCR, keeping a single row per CDR3 protein. The sample lists under 130,000 distinct CDR3 sequences, roughly 80% occurring once. Sequenced input: liver tumor tissue from sampling region 3. The sample's subset: tumor region T3, left-lateral pole. The receptors come from a man between 35 and 55 years old with primary liver carcinoma and hepatitis B virus infection.

With regard to this clonotype: Germline is not matched at one junction end, which may reflect a read error. The chain combines TRBV25-1 with TRBJ1-1; D gene unclear. The CDR3 length is 13 residues. Germline V CDR1 and CDR2: MGHDK, SYGVNS. The CDR3 nucleotides read TGTGTCAGCAGTGGTGTGGGAGACTCTGAAGCTTTCTTT. Its translation: CVSSGVGDSEAFF.

On this clonotype itself: A read error is possible here, since a much larger clone lies one base away. J is TRBJ2-2 and V is TRBV7-3, with 10 bases matching TRBD1. The CDR3 covers 16 residues. The V segment lost 4 bases and the J segment 6 bases; nucleotides outside the gene matches: 8. The germline gives CDR1 SGHTA, CDR2 FQGTGA. The CDR3 reads CASSSLGQGGSGELFF. CDR3 sequence (DNA): TGTGCCAGCAGCTCCCTCGGACAGGGGGGTTCCGGGGAGCTGTTTTTT.

The sample holds one count of this clonotype. Mismatch with germline at one junction end may stem from a read error. This chain uses TRBV24-1 with TRBJ2-6, with D perhaps TRBD1 (5 bases). The CDR3 is 17 residues long. The germline gives CDR1 KGHDR, CDR2 SFDVKD. The CDR3 sequence: CATSDQSRISGANVLTF. For the CDR3, the DNA is TGTGCCACCAGTGACCAATCAAGGATCTCTGGGGCCAACGTCCTGACCTTC.

Worth noting for this clonotype: Here the CDR3 omits its conserved ending phenylalanine or tryptophan, so a read error is the likely source. The limits of the CDR3 on the DNA are not certain, so only TCRdb's listed CDR3 is given. The gene calls are TRBV20-1 and TRBJ1-1; the table gives TRBD1 as D, unverified against the DNA. Germline V gene data show CDR1 as DFQATT and CDR2 as SNEGSKA (reference sequence). The CDR3 totals 14 residues, both ends included. The CDR3 region is CSARVTTGGPEVFL.